This T cell receptor beta chain appears in the sequencing data of a study of cytotoxic CD8 clonotypes in ibrutinib-treated CLL. Study-level information: A median about 11 months of treatment, range 6 to 36, preceded the collection of response samples.

The assay was immunoSEQ multiplex PCR, and TCRdb's table has in-frame clones only and misses some. Of 150,000 or so clones in the sample, 81% were seen once. Study-level findings and limits: Stable or contracted on treatment, public clonotypes were also uncommon. Clonality grew at ibrutinib response; at progression, it decreased back toward baseline.

Germline CDR1 is LGHNT and CDR2 is FRNRAP. This CDR3 has 15 amino acids. V gave up 1 base and J gave up 3 bases, with 12 bases separating them. About this clone itself: Its specificity is unknown.

This sequence originates from a human donor with chronic lymphocytic leukemia. The V call is TRBV12-5, the J call TRBJ2-5; D uncertain. Material: PBMCs, obtained after 12 months of ibrutinib treatment. The CDR3 DNA reads as TGTGCTAGTGGTTTGGGTAGACAATCAAAAGAGACCCAGTACTTC. This sequence encodes CASGLGRQSKETQYF. The full variable domain, with the rest looked up from reference TRBV12-5 and TRBJ2-5, is DARVTQTPRHKVTEMGQEVTMRCQPILGHNTVFWYRQTMMQGLELLAYFRNRAPLDDSGMPKDRFSAEMPDATLATLKIQPSEPRDSAVYFCASGLGRQSKETQYFGPGTRLLVL.